The T cell receptor beta chain under discussion was sequenced for a study of graft-versus-host responses after intestinal transplantation (dated by TCRdb to the early 2020s). General notes on the study: Recipients received multivisceral, liver-intestinal, or isolated intestinal transplants. Alloreactive clones were identified by sequencing pre-transplant mixed lymphocyte reaction products and comparing them with unstimulated pre-transplant donor and recipient T cells. The cohort enrolled around 25 intestinal transplant recipients including one retransplant, and 3 patients lacking pretransplant specimens were excluded. After intestinal transplantation, graft-versus-host and host-versus-graft alloreactive T cell clones in the graft, circulation and bone marrow were tracked using bulk TCR-beta CDR3 sequencing. Donor T cell macrochimerism was defined as a peak of at least 4% donor T cells among recipient peripheral blood mononuclear cells. Every recipient was given anti-thymocyte globulin induction, followed by roughly 3 years of maintenance tacrolimus and steroids. Rather than going through the commercial service, samples from a few later patients were sequenced in-house on an Illumina MiSeq and processed with MiXCR.

Library preparation used the immunoSEQ multiplex PCR assay. For most patients, genomic DNA was subjected to high-throughput TCR-beta CDR3 sequencing by Adaptive Biotechnologies. In the original analysis: Adaptive's ImmunoSEQ software supplied the TCR sequencing data for approximately 18 patients, while MiXCR and VDJtools were used to process a few other patients. CDR3 nucleotide sequences shared between donor and recipient were removed because the origin of such sequences could not be assigned. Alloreactive clones required at least 2-fold expansion over unstimulated cells and minimum CFSE-low frequency of 0.002% (template counts) or 0.001% (read counts). Clones were considered mappable if detected in sequenced pre-transplant spleen, lymph node, or MLR CFSE-low populations of the donor or recipient. Cumulative frequency of alloreactive clones was calculated as a percentage of all sequences weighted by copy number. TCRdb limited this immuneACCESS table to in-frame rearrangements with V and J called. A share of clones is missing; checked studies link under half to unresolved V genes, and the rest is unexplained. The V and J calls and the clone size are those of that table, but D and trimming were determined from the DNA. The sample has some 4,000 clones on record, over 75% of them singletons. Roughly 6.9% of the sample lies in the top ten.

What the study reported, not specific to this receptor: The relatively low number and heterogeneity of intestinal transplant patients limited the conclusions. Patients with donor T cell macrochimerism had high GvH to HvG T cell clonal ratios in their allografts. GvH clones were detected in recipient bone marrow, and some of these GvH clones were observed earlier in ileal mucosa or blood, consistent with an intestinal mucosal origin. Peak levels of circulating GvH clones were associated with declines in HvG clones early after transplant.

Concerning this clone itself: Its specific antigen is unknown. Nothing much larger sits one base from this clone, and base qualities are not available.

What the time point label conveys for this sample: postoperative day 105 after intestinal transplantation (dayNNNN = postoperative day). To isolate intraepithelial and lamina propria lymphocytes from graft specimens, dithiothreitol, EDTA incubations and collagenase D digestion were used. Serial intestinal graft biopsy specimens collected up to 600 days after transplant underwent bulk TCR-beta sequencing. Sequences were derived from ileum tissue, sampled 105 days after intestinal transplantation. The clonotype was recovered from a human patient who received an intestinal transplant, so some T cells may come from the graft donor.

The CDR3 protein: CASNPDRGKETQYF. The DNA sequence follows: TGTGCCAGCAACCCGGACAGGGGGAAAGAGACCCAGTACTTC. The rearrangement combines TRBV6-1 with TRBJ2-5; 10 middle bases align to TRBD1. Measured from the cysteine to the phenylalanine, the CDR3 is 14 residues long. Only the CDR3 part of the read is kept: 42 bases, read in frame from the first base. V loses 7 bases at its end and J loses 3 bases; junction bases beyond the gene matches: 5. Reading the germline V gene gives CDR1 MNHNS and CDR2 SASEGT.